One and the same sample provided the 3 T cell receptor beta chains below, sequenced in a study of blood T cell repertoires in COVID-19. Data came from immunoSEQ multiplex PCR; TCRdb stores just in-frame clones and leaves some out. The table lists about 480,000 clones, roughly 90% of them singletons. Sequenced material: PBMCs or T cells enriched from blood (not recorded which). The receptor set was obtained from a woman aged 40 to 50 who had recovered from COVID-19.

The chain recombines TRBV19 with TRBJ2-1; a possible D gene is TRBD2 (6 bases). The V end lost 3 bases, the J end lost 12 bases, and 21 bases lay between the germline ends. Germline assignment: CDR1 LNHDA and CDR2 SQIVND (reference sequence). The CDR3 sequence is 15 residues long. CDR3 residues: CASSMAGLSTTWQFF. In DNA, the CDR3 is TGTGCCAGTAGTATGGCGGGGTTGTCAACTACATGGCAGTTCTTC.

This chain joins TRBV29-1 and TRBJ2-1; 9 bases align to TRBD2. Germline values: CDR1 SQVTM, CDR2 ANQGSEA. The CDR3 is 14 amino acids. V lost 0 bases, J lost 9 bases, and 6 bases stayed unmatched. The CDR3 here is CSVEEGSGSGEQFF. CDR3 sequence (DNA): TGCAGCGTTGAAGAAGGTAGCGGGAGCGGTGAGCAGTTCTTC.

V and J are TRBV4-3 and TRBJ1-3; D is unclear. Germline V gene data show CDR1 as LGHNA and CDR2 as YSLEER. The CDR3 sequence is 14 residues long. V was trimmed by 1 base and J by 8 bases, leaving 12 bases between them. CDR3 sequence (DNA): TGCGCCAGCAGCCAAGGGCAGGTATTAGACACCATATATTTT. This sequence encodes CASSQGQVLDTIYF.